This is a list of T cell receptor beta chains from one sample in a study of T cell repertoires in cytomegalovirus infection. These receptors have no identified antigens. TCRdb independently ran MiXCR on the reads; one entry per CDR3 protein. This table holds about 890,000 distinct CDR3 sequences, roughly 30% found once. The sequencing here drew on cultured CD8+ T cells from PBMCs, taken from culture after CMV antigen stimulation. The origin of the receptors is a human donor in good health (CMV status not recorded). Some clones in this sample may be carry-over from other donors' samples. Both conserved end residues are part of each CDR3. D genes are given only for firm matches. Some rows mark clone size as missing; the rest say once, few, many or name a class of expanded clone.

v_gene: TRBV12-3/TRBV12-4
d_gene: TRBD1
j_gene: TRBJ2-1
abundance: few
CDR3nt: TGTGCCAGCAGTGTCGACAGGGGCAATGAGCAGTTCTTC
CDR3aa: CASSVDRGNEQFF

v_gene: TRBV7-8
d_gene: NA
j_gene: TRBJ1-1
abundance: many
CDR3nt: TGTGCCAGCAGCTTATTTAGTGCCACTGAAGCTTTCTTT
CDR3aa: CASSLFSATEAFF

v_gene: TRBV29-1
d_gene: NA
j_gene: TRBJ2-7
abundance: NA
CDR3nt: TGCAGCGTGGAATCAGTTGGAGGGGACCTAACCTACGAGCAGTACTTC
CDR3aa: CSVESVGGDLTYEQYF

v_gene: TRBV7-8
d_gene: NA
j_gene: TRBJ1-2
abundance: many
CDR3nt: TGTGCCAGCAGCTTAGGGTCTATACAGGTTAACTATGGCTACACCTTC
CDR3aa: CASSLGSIQVNYGYTF

v_gene: TRBV28
d_gene: NA
j_gene: TRBJ1-5
abundance: few
CDR3nt: TGTGCCACCTCCGACAGTGCGGGCGTTTGGAATCAGCCCCAGCATTTT
CDR3aa: CATSDSAGVWNQPQHF

v_gene: TRBV6-5
d_gene: TRBD2
j_gene: TRBJ2-2
abundance: NA
CDR3nt: TGTGCCAGCAGTTACGGGGCGGGGGGGCCGTTCGGGGAGCTGTTTTTT
CDR3aa: CASSYGAGGPFGELFF

v_gene: TRBV24-1
d_gene: NA
j_gene: TRBJ2-5
abundance: few
CDR3nt: TGTGCCACCAGTGCAGACCAGGAAGAGACCCAGTACTTC
CDR3aa: CATSADQEETQYF

v_gene: TRBV7-9
d_gene: NA
j_gene: TRBJ1-4
abundance: few
CDR3nt: TGTGCCAGCAGCTTAAGTGCCGCCTGGGAAAAACTGTTTTTT
CDR3aa: CASSLSAAWEKLFF

v_gene: TRBV7-9
d_gene: TRBD1
j_gene: TRBJ1-4
abundance: few
CDR3nt: TGTGCCAGCGAGGGACAGGGTCCTGAAAAACTGTTTTTT
CDR3aa: CASEGQGPEKLFF

v_gene: TRBV6-1
d_gene: NA
j_gene: TRBJ1-2
abundance: few
CDR3nt: TGTGCCAGCAGGGGAGAGATAGGGGAAGTCTATGGCTACACCTTC
CDR3aa: CASRGEIGEVYGYTF

v_gene: TRBV7-8
d_gene: NA
j_gene: TRBJ2-1
abundance: many
CDR3nt: TGTGCCAGCAGCCTGACCCTCAGGGGAAGCTCCTACAATGAGCAGTTCTTC
CDR3aa: CASSLTLRGSSYNEQFF

v_gene: TRBV6-2/TRBV6-3
d_gene: NA
j_gene: TRBJ2-1
abundance: NA
CDR3nt: TGTGCCAGCAGTCTCTTCTTGGATCCTCCGGCGAATGAGCAGTTCTTC
CDR3aa: CASSLFLDPPANEQFF

v_gene: TRBV4-3
d_gene: NA
j_gene: TRBJ1-2
abundance: few
CDR3nt: TGCGCCAGCAGCCAAGATATACCTTCTACTTATGGCTACACCTTC
CDR3aa: CASSQDIPSTYGYTF

v_gene: TRBV6-2/TRBV6-3
d_gene: NA
j_gene: TRBJ2-3
abundance: NA
CDR3nt: TGTGCCAGCAGTTACAGGCAGGCCTCTAGCACAGATACGCAGTATTTT
CDR3aa: CASSYRQASSTDTQYF

v_gene: TRBV7-9
d_gene: TRBD2
j_gene: TRBJ2-4
abundance: once
CDR3nt: TGTGCCAGCAGCCCCTTAGCGGGGCTAGCCAAAAACATTCAGTACTTC
CDR3aa: CASSPLAGLAKNIQYF

v_gene: TRBV7-8
d_gene: NA
j_gene: TRBJ2-7
abundance: few
CDR3nt: TGTGCCAGCAGCTTAGAGACATCGAGGGCCTACGAGCAGTACTTC
CDR3aa: CASSLETSRAYEQYF

v_gene: TRBV4-1
d_gene: NA
j_gene: TRBJ2-7
abundance: NA
CDR3nt: TGCGCCAGCAGCCAGGGTCCCGGTTCCTACGAGCAGTACTTC
CDR3aa: CASSQGPGSYEQYF

v_gene: TRBV19
d_gene: TRBD2
j_gene: TRBJ2-5
abundance: NA
CDR3nt: TGTGCCAGTAGTATGGGGACTAGCGGGACTTACCAAGAGACCCAGTACTTC
CDR3aa: CASSMGTSGTYQETQYF

v_gene: TRBV19
d_gene: NA
j_gene: TRBJ2-2
abundance: NA
CDR3nt: TGTGCCACCCTTTTTTACACCGGGGAGCTGTTTTTT
CDR3aa: CATLFYTGELFF

v_gene: TRBV19
d_gene: TRBD2
j_gene: TRBJ2-1
abundance: few
CDR3nt: TGTGCCAGTATGGCGGGGGGGAATGAGCAGTTCTTC
CDR3aa: CASMAGGNEQFF

v_gene: TRBV13
d_gene: NA
j_gene: TRBJ1-2
abundance: few
CDR3nt: TGTGCCAGCACCTCCGGAGGTGCCAGGTACGATGGCTACACCTTC
CDR3aa: CASTSGGARYDGYTF

v_gene: TRBV6-5
d_gene: NA
j_gene: TRBJ2-3
abundance: few
CDR3nt: TGTGCCAGCAGTTACGGGGCTAGTCGAAGGACGGTCTTCACAGATACGCAGTATTTT
CDR3aa: CASSYGASRRTVFTDTQYF

v_gene: TRBV7-9
d_gene: NA
j_gene: TRBJ1-2
abundance: NA
CDR3nt: TGTGCCAGCACTAAGGGTCCTAACTATGGCTACACCTTC
CDR3aa: CASTKGPNYGYTF

v_gene: TRBV19
d_gene: NA
j_gene: TRBJ2-7
abundance: NA
CDR3nt: TGTGCCAGTAGTATGAGGTATACCTACGAGCAGTACTTC
CDR3aa: CASSMRYTYEQYF

v_gene: TRBV7-2
d_gene: NA
j_gene: TRBJ2-1
abundance: many
CDR3nt: TGTGCCAGCAGCTCCCCTTCGGGGGGCCGTAAAAATAATGAGCAGTTCTTC
CDR3aa: CASSSPSGGRKNNEQFF

v_gene: TRBV5-8
d_gene: NA
j_gene: TRBJ2-7
abundance: NA
CDR3nt: TGTGCCAGCAGCTTATGGCTCCGGGACCTCGGGACCTACGAGCAGTACTTC
CDR3aa: CASSLWLRDLGTYEQYF

v_gene: TRBV9
d_gene: NA
j_gene: TRBJ2-1
abundance: NA
CDR3nt: TGTGCCTCTGGGTCGGAGGGATACAATGAGCAGTTCTTC
CDR3aa: CASGSEGYNEQFF

v_gene: TRBV7-2
d_gene: NA
j_gene: TRBJ2-1
abundance: many
CDR3nt: TGTGCCAGCAGAGGTTCTCGGGGAAGCTCCTACAATGAGCAGTTCTTC
CDR3aa: CASRGSRGSSYNEQFF

v_gene: TRBV12-5
d_gene: NA
j_gene: TRBJ1-1
abundance: NA
CDR3nt: TGTGCTAGTGGACAGGTACCGAACACTGAAGCTTTCTTT
CDR3aa: CASGQVPNTEAFF

v_gene: TRBV5-4
d_gene: NA
j_gene: TRBJ1-6
abundance: NA
CDR3nt: TGTGCCAGCAGCTTGGGGGCAGGAAATTCACCCCTCCACTTT
CDR3aa: CASSLGAGNSPLHF

v_gene: TRBV5-1
d_gene: NA
j_gene: TRBJ1-5
abundance: NA
CDR3nt: TGCGCCAGCAGCCTATCTACGGGGCAGCCCCAGCATTTT
CDR3aa: CASSLSTGQPQHF

v_gene: TRBV12-3/TRBV12-4
d_gene: NA
j_gene: TRBJ1-2
abundance: few
CDR3nt: TGTGCCAGCAGTCCGGCCAGCTATGGCTACACCTTC
CDR3aa: CASSPASYGYTF

v_gene: TRBV2
d_gene: NA
j_gene: TRBJ2-3
abundance: few
CDR3nt: TGTGCCAGCAGTGAGGACCCCGGTACGCAGTATTTT
CDR3aa: CASSEDPGTQYF

v_gene: TRBV7-9
d_gene: TRBD1
j_gene: TRBJ2-5
abundance: few
CDR3nt: TGTGCCAGCAGCTACCTCCGGGACAGGGTACGAGAGACCCAGTACTTC
CDR3aa: CASSYLRDRVRETQYF

v_gene: TRBV4-1
d_gene: NA
j_gene: TRBJ2-2
abundance: NA
CDR3nt: TGTGCCAGCAGCCAAGCCACAGGGTCCGGGGAGCTGTTTTTT
CDR3aa: CASSQATGSGELFF

v_gene: TRBV7-9
d_gene: TRBD1
j_gene: TRBJ1-2
abundance: many
CDR3nt: TGTGCCAGCAGCTTAGACACACAGGGGGGATATGGCTACACCTTC
CDR3aa: CASSLDTQGGYGYTF

v_gene: TRBV4-1
d_gene: NA
j_gene: TRBJ2-4
abundance: few
CDR3nt: TGCGCCAGCAGCCAAGAAAAGCACATTCAGTACTTC
CDR3aa: CASSQEKHIQYF

v_gene: TRBV7-6
d_gene: NA
j_gene: TRBJ1-1
abundance: many
CDR3nt: TGTGCCAGCAGCTTAGGACGAATCGGACGGATGAACACTGAAGCTTTCTTT
CDR3aa: CASSLGRIGRMNTEAFF

v_gene: TRBV20-1
d_gene: NA
j_gene: TRBJ2-4
abundance: NA
CDR3nt: TGCAGTGCCATACGGATCTTAACGAACATTCAGTACTTC
CDR3aa: CSAIRILTNIQYF

v_gene: TRBV20-1
d_gene: NA
j_gene: TRBJ1-1
abundance: NA
CDR3nt: TGCAGTGCTGGAGGGGACGGTTCGAACACTGAAGCTTTCTTT
CDR3aa: CSAGGDGSNTEAFF